The clone carrying this T cell receptor beta chain was observed at least ten times. Its antigen is unknown. The data stem from a study of T-cell reconstitution after alpha-beta-depleted transplantation in children. Study-wide results and limits: T-cell counts and diversity at one year following transplant were attributed mainly to newly produced T cells. About two months after transplant, alpha-beta T cells reportedly came from several hundred expanded graft clones. At day 60, the high TCRbeta diversity found in some patients originated from recipient T cells and thymic progenitors that had survived.

Preparing the TCRbeta library involved the use of unique molecular identifiers. TCRdb recomputed calls from the PCR reads with MiXCR, one row per CDR3 protein. The sample has around 600,000 distinct CDR3 sequences; around 23% are singletons. CDR3 length equals 14 residues. The germline V gene encodes CDR1 DFQATT and CDR2 SNEGSKA (reference sequence). Trimming took 6 bases from V and 5 from J; bases not matched to a gene: 7. The receptor's source is a boy younger than two who had a stem cell transplant for acute myeloid leukemia, so the T cells may come from the graft donor. The chain uses TRBV20-1 and TRBJ2-7, with TRBD2 identical over 13 bases. The sample here was PBMCs, mostly from graft donor cells, taken 360 days after TCRalphabeta/CD19-depleted stem cell transplant. CDR3: CSAATSGGAHEQYF. In DNA, the CDR3 is TGCAGTGCCGCCACTAGCGGGGGGGCTCACGAGCAGTACTTC.